These 26 T cell receptor beta chains originate from one sample sequenced in a study of shared T cell receptors in the human thymus. The protocol was immunoSEQ multiplex PCR, while the TCRdb copy is restricted to in-frame clones and leaves out a portion. Altogether 720,000 or so clones are present, 80% to 90% being singletons, with the ten largest covering roughly 0.01%. The same data also contributed to another study, on human thymus T cells.

The source material was thymocytes. Source of these receptors: a girl under three years old with a congenital heart defect.

The chain employs TRBV4-1 and TRBJ1-2; 9 nucleotides line up with TRBD1. V shed 3 bases and J 8 bases; nucleotides not matched to a gene: 4. CDR1 and CDR2 from the germline V gene are MGHRA and YSYEKL. The CDR3 covers 13 residues. This chain's CDR3 is CASSQGQGTGYTF. DNA of the CDR3: TGCGCCAGCAGCCAGGGACAGGGTACCGGCTACACCTTC.

The chain is built from TRBV7-9 and TRBJ2-5; tentative D call: TRBD2 (5 bases). The CDR3 contains 15 residues. Trimming removed 6 bases from V and 1 base from J, with 15 bases in between. From germline, CDR1 is SEHNR and CDR2 FQNEAQ (reference sequence). CDR3 DNA: TGTGCCAGCAGTACCACAGCGGAGATCCAAGAGACCCAGTACTTC. Protein product: CASSTTAEIQETQYF. Complete variable domain (other parts from reference TRBV7-9 and TRBJ2-5): DTGVSQNPRHKITKRGQNVTFRCDPISEHNRLYWYRQTLGQGPEFLTYFQNEAQLEKSRLLSDRFSAERPKGSFSTLEIQRTEQGDSAMYLCASSTTAEIQETQYFGPGTRLLVL.

J is TRBJ1-1 and V is TRBV28; weak D call: TRBD1 (5 bases). This CDR3 is 11 amino acids long. The germline V gene encodes CDR1 MDHEN and CDR2 SYDVKM. V was clipped by 6 bases and J by 7 bases, with 9 bases between them. Written as DNA, the CDR3 is TGTGCCAGCAGCTGGGGGGTTGAAGCTTTCTTT. Translation: CASSWGVEAFF.

The CDR3 region is CASSLGGPVGGNTIYF. CDR3 DNA: TGTGCCAGCAGCTTAGGGGGCCCCGTCGGCGGAAACACCATATATTTT. V and J are TRBV13 and TRBJ1-3; D not certain. CDR1 is PRHDT and CDR2 is FYEKMQ in the germline V gene (reference sequence). V lost 0 bases to trimming and J lost 4 bases, with 13 bases between them. The CDR3 has 16 amino acids.

This clone was counted only a few times. The chain links TRBV4-3 to TRBJ1-2, with D maybe TRBD1 (6 bases). The germline V gene encodes CDR1 LGHNA and CDR2 YSLEER. V shed 5 bases and J shed 4 bases, with 8 bases lying between them. This CDR3 has 12 amino acids. The CDR3 reads CASSRGFYGYTF. CDR3 bases: TGCGCCAGCAGCAGGGGGTTCTATGGCTACACCTTC.

The CDR3 DNA reads as TGTGCCAGCAGCCCGGACAGGGAGTGGAATGGCTACACCTTC. It specifies CASSPDREWNGYTF. The chain recombines TRBV9 with TRBJ1-2, with TRBD1 matching 8 bases. Germline CDR1 SGDLS, CDR2 YYNGEE. This CDR3 region has 14 residues. V lost 4 bases and J lost 6; bases outside the gene matches: 8.

This sequence joins TRBV5-1 and TRBJ2-3, with D maybe TRBD1 (6 bases). The germline CDR1 and CDR2 sequences are SGHRS and YFSETQ. Trimming shortened V by 0 bases and J by 1 base, and 12 bases separated the two germline ends. The length of the CDR3 is 16 residues. The CDR3 bases are TGCGCCAGCAGCTTGGGGGACACCCAAGGCACAGATACGCAGTATTTT. It translates to CASSLGDTQGTDTQYF.

This clone showed up just once. The chain couples TRBV4-1 to TRBJ2-3; 11 positions agree with TRBD2. This CDR3 has 18 amino acids. Per the germline V gene, CDR1 is MGHRA and CDR2 is YSYEKL. V dropped 4 bases and J dropped 6; count of bases not matched to a gene: 15. The CDR3 DNA sequence: TGCGCCAGCAGCCTCGCTAGCGGGGGGCATCCCCTCGAGGATACGCAGTATTTT. Its translation: CASSLASGGHPLEDTQYF.

This clone was picked up one time. The rearrangement uses TRBV19 and TRBJ1-5, with D tentatively TRBD1 (6 bases). CDR1 and CDR2 from the germline V gene are LNHDA and SQIVND (reference sequence). The CDR3 extends over 16 amino acids. The germline V and J ends were trimmed by 3 bases and 4 bases, with 16 bases remaining between them. CDR3 residues: CASSILNFRGNQPQHF. As DNA, the CDR3 is TGTGCCAGTAGTATTTTAAACTTTAGGGGGAATCAGCCCCAGCATTTT.

The CDR3: CASSQDGYWRTGPRDTEAFF. The CDR3 DNA reads TGCGCCAGCAGCCAAGATGGGTATTGGAGGACAGGCCCGAGGGACACTGAAGCTTTCTTT. The rearrangement links TRBV4-1 to TRBJ1-1, with 7 bases matching TRBD1. V trimming: 0 bases; J trimming: 3 bases; junction bases outside the gene matches: 19. Germline assignment: CDR1 MGHRA and CDR2 YSYEKL. CDR3 length: 20 amino acids.

This clone was recorded once. The rearrangement joins TRBV4-1 to TRBJ2-5, with no clear D. CDR3 size: 13 residues. In germline, CDR1 is MGHRA, CDR2 YSYEKL. The ends were cut back, 1 base at V and 2 bases at J, with 5 bases in the middle. Written as DNA, the CDR3 is TGCGCCAGCAGCCAAGTACATCAAGAGACCCAGTACTTC. As protein: CASSQVHQETQYF.

The chain joins TRBV5-5 to TRBJ2-7, with a possible D match to TRBD2 (5 bases). CDR1 is SGHKS, CDR2 YYEKEE, per germline (reference sequence). This CDR3 contains 14 residues. Between the trimmed V and J ends, which lost 2 bases and 6 bases, there was a span of 15 bases. The CDR3 is CASSLGVGEFEQYF. CDR3 nucleotides: TGTGCCAGCAGCTTAGGTGTCGGGGAGTTCGAGCAGTACTTC.

The rearrangement links TRBV18 to TRBJ2-3, with 11 positions matching TRBD2. The CDR3 is made up of 16 amino acids. V lost 2 bases and J lost 0; bases outside the gene matches: 1. Germline CDR1 reads KGHSH; CDR2 reads LQKENI. The CDR3 coding sequence is TGTGCCAGCTCACCAGGACTAGCGGGCAGCACAGATACGCAGTATTTT. Translating gives CASSPGLAGSTDTQYF.

V gene TRBV5-6 combines with J gene TRBJ2-5; D not certain. The V gene lost 0 bases and the J gene lost 4 bases, with 16 bases spanning the gap. The CDR3 covers 16 residues. Germline V gene data show CDR1 as SGHDT and CDR2 as YYEEEE. As DNA, the CDR3 is TGTGCCAGCAGCTTGGCCATACAACGTTTTGGAGAGACCCAGTACTTC. Its protein is CASSLAIQRFGETQYF.

The rearrangement uses TRBV4-3 and TRBJ1-4; D is uncertain. This CDR3 has 17 residues. V dropped 0 bases and J dropped 5 bases, with 16 bases sitting between them. Germline V gives CDR1 LGHNA, CDR2 YSLEER. The CDR3 here is CASSQEASVIINEKLFF. The DNA of the CDR3 is TGCGCCAGCAGCCAAGAAGCGTCAGTTATCATCAATGAAAAACTGTTTTTT.

The gene calls are TRBV6-5 and TRBJ2-1; 12 bases align to TRBD2. The CDR3 length is 14 residues. The J segment lost 15 bases and the V segment lost 4 bases, leaving 10 bases of the junction unmatched. Germline V gives CDR1 MNHEY, CDR2 SVGAGI. The CDR3 region has the DNA TGTGCCAGCAGTTCTCTCACTAGCGGGGGGCAACTGTTCTTC. Protein sequence: CASSSLTSGGQLFF.

The rearrangement joins TRBV12-5 to TRBJ1-5; no definite D call. V dropped 1 base and J dropped 0 bases, with 19 bases sitting between them. In germline, CDR1 is LGHNT, CDR2 FRNRAP. There are 19 residues in the CDR3. This CDR3 reads CASGLERQIRLYSNQPQHF. The CDR3 DNA sequence: TGTGCTAGTGGTTTGGAAAGACAAATAAGACTATATAGCAATCAGCCCCAGCATTTT.

This chain uses TRBV27 with TRBJ1-1, with unresolved D. Trimming took off 1 base at V and 0 bases at J, with 15 bases between the two ends. The V gene's germline CDR1 is MNHEY and CDR2 SMNVEV (reference sequence). The CDR3 loop spans 17 amino acids. Here the CDR3 DNA reads TGTGCCAGCAGTTTATGGGGATCGGGGAGGGTGAACACTGAAGCTTTCTTT. Its translation is CASSLWGSGRVNTEAFF.

This clone was found once. V gene TRBV12-5 combines with J gene TRBJ1-4; no definite D call. CDR1 and CDR2 (germline): LGHNT, FRNRAP. The CDR3 totals 12 residues. V was trimmed by 6 bases and J by 8 bases, leaving 10 bases between them. The CDR3 DNA reads as TGTGCTAGTGGGCCCACTATCGAAAAACTGTTTTTT. Translation: CASGPTIEKLFF. The complete variable domain, with remaining parts taken from reference TRBV12-5 and TRBJ1-4, reads DARVTQTPRHKVTEMGQEVTMRCQPILGHNTVFWYRQTMMQGLELLAYFRNRAPLDDSGMPKDRFSAEMPDATLATLKIQPSEPRDSAVYFCASGPTIEKLFFGSGTQLSVL.

The genes are TRBV11-2 and TRBJ2-1, with D maybe TRBD1 (5 bases). V lost 2 bases, J lost 5 bases, and 7 bases lay in between. In germline, CDR1 is SGHAT, CDR2 FQNNGV. The CDR3 covers 13 residues. CDR3 region: CASSLSRDNEQFF. CDR3 bases: TGTGCCAGCAGCTTAAGCAGGGACAATGAGCAGTTCTTC.

This rearrangement joins TRBV5-4 to TRBJ2-1, with D maybe TRBD2 (6 bases). Deletions cut 5 bases from V and 6 bases from J, with 21 bases between. CDR1 SGHNT and CDR2 YYREEE come from the germline V gene (reference sequence). The CDR3 is made up of 16 amino acids. The CDR3 nucleotides are TGTGCCAGCAGAGGGCCTAGACAGTTCGGGGGCAATGAGCAGTTCTTC. This gives the protein CASRGPRQFGGNEQFF.

The V gene is TRBV9, the J gene TRBJ2-5, with D perhaps TRBD1 (6 bases). Looked up from germline, CDR1 is SGDLS and CDR2 is YYNGEE. V was trimmed by 0 bases and J by 5 bases, leaving 17 bases between them. This CDR3 region has 16 residues. CDR3 in amino acids: CASSVEQGTRHETQYF. Here the CDR3 DNA reads TGTGCCAGCAGCGTAGAACAGGGCACAAGACACGAGACCCAGTACTTC.

The chain recombines TRBV18 with TRBJ1-2; tentative D call: TRBD1 (5 bases). The CDR3 extends over 13 amino acids. Germline lookup yields CDR1 KGHSH and CDR2 LQKENI. The V gene lost 4 bases and the J gene lost 5 bases, with 11 bases spanning the gap. In nucleotides, the CDR3 is TGTGCCAGCTCACTTGACAGCCTTTATGGCTACACCTTC. Its translation is CASSLDSLYGYTF.

This clone was found once. This chain connects TRBV28 to TRBJ1-2; D not resolved. Germline V lookup: CDR1 MDHEN, CDR2 SYDVKM. The CDR3 is 14 amino acids. V shed 6 bases and J shed 0 bases, with 11 bases lying between them. CDR3 in amino acids: CASRVAESNYGYTF. The CDR3 bases are TGTGCCAGCAGGGTGGCAGAATCTAACTATGGCTACACCTTC.

This clone appeared a single time. The J gene is TRBJ2-7, the V gene TRBV5-4, with 9 bases lining up with TRBD1. Germline V lookup: CDR1 SGHNT, CDR2 YYREEE (reference sequence). This CDR3 has 17 residues. The V segment lost 3 bases and the J segment 9 bases; nucleotides outside the gene matches: 19. The chain's CDR3 is CASSSTSPQGAPSGQYF. In nucleotides, the CDR3 is TGTGCCAGCAGCTCAACAAGCCCACAGGGGGCCCCTTCGGGGCAGTACTTC.

This chain links TRBV13 with TRBJ2-7, with D uncertain. There are 15 residues in the CDR3. V lost 1 base to trimming and J lost 0 bases, with 10 bases between them. Per germline, CDR1 PRHDT and CDR2 FYEKMQ (reference sequence). This chain's CDR3 is CASSLAGPSSYEQYF. CDR3 nucleotides: TGTGCCAGCAGCTTAGCGGGTCCGAGCTCCTACGAGCAGTACTTC.